This T cell receptor (beta chain) came from a study of spatial heterogeneity in lung cancer. Background on the study: Every unique TCR and UMI combination, on average, appeared more than ten times in raw reads.

Germline CDR1 reads DFQATT; CDR2 reads SNEGSKA (reference sequence). The CDR3 spans 12 residues. In the case of this clonotype: Its antigen is not known. A single base separates this from a much larger clone, so it may be a read error.

General study points: The study found that expanded intratumoral alpha and beta TCR counts tracked tumor mutation counts.

Regarding time point: sample taken at primary tumor resection. From the 5' RACE reads, TCRdb called clonotypes with MiXCR, one entry per CDR3 protein. The table lists 17,000 or so distinct CDR3 sequences, about 6% of them singletons, with 3.7% in the top ten. The V call is TRBV20-1, the J call TRBJ1-2; weak D call: TRBD1 (6 bases). The origin of this receptor is a female donor with early-stage non-small cell lung cancer. The specimen was lung tumor tissue, collected at surgery. CDR3 sequence: CRAGTPQDGYTF. CDR3 in DNA: TGCAGAGCCGGGACACCCCAGGATGGCTACACCTTC.